Given below is one T cell receptor beta chain in context. Produced via immunoSEQ multiplex PCR; TCRdb's table is partial and in-frame only. The data contain about 98,000 clones, 92% of them singletons. This CDR3 contains 17 residues. Looked up from germline, CDR1 is SGHDT and CDR2 is YYEEEE. The V and J ends lost 3 bases and 0 bases, in that order; junction bases with no gene match: 5. The sample belongs to a study of T cell changes during pregnancy in multiple sclerosis. The chain has TRBV5-6 and TRBJ2-2; 10 nucleotides line up with TRBD2. The clonotype originates from a female donor in good health, enrolled as a control in a pregnancy study. Sequenced material: peripheral blood, taken after pregnancy. In DNA form, the CDR3 reads TGTGCCAGCAGCTCCCTAGGACTAGCGGCGAACACCGGGGAGCTGTTTTTT. It translates to CASSSLGLAANTGELFF.